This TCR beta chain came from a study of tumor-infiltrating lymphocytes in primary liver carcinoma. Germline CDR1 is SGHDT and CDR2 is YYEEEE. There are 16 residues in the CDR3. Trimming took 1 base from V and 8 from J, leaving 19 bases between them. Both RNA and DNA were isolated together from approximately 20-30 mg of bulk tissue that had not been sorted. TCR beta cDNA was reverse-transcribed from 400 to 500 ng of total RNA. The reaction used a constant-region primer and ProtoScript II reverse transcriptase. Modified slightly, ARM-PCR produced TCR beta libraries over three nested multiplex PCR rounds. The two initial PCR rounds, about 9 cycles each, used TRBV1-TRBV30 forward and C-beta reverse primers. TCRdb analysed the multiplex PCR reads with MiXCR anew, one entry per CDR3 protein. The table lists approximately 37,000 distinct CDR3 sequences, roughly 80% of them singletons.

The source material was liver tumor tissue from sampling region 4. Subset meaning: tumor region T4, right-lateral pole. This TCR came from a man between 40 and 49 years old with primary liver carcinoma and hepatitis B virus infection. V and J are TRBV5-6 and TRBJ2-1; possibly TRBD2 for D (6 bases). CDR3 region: CASSLNWAGIGDEQFF. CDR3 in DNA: TGTGCCAGCAGCTTGAATTGGGCGGGAATCGGCGATGAGCAGTTCTTC.